The following is a T cell receptor (beta chain) sequence with its context. Its antigen is as yet unknown. The data derive from a study of radiotherapy plus CTLA-4 blockade in lung cancer. Study-wide results and limits: TCR clones originating in tumors grew in number in blood after radiotherapy plus ipilimumab. Reports state that early shifts in blood T cell clones, with interferon-beta, best predicted response.

Germline V gene data show CDR1 as KGHSH and CDR2 as LQKENI. The CDR3 has 15 amino acids. V lost 4 bases to trimming and J lost 1 base, with 12 bases between them. Some clones are missing from TCRdb's copy, which holds only in-frame ones; the method was immunoSEQ multiplex PCR. The table shows some 71,000 clones, with around 76% occurring only once. The source is a human donor with non-small cell lung cancer whose response to radiotherapy plus ipilimumab could not be evaluated. Some clones in this sample may be carry-over from other donors' samples. This chain joins TRBV18 and TRBJ2-3; D is perhaps TRBD1 (5 bases). The sample here was peripheral blood, taken from a patient treated with radiotherapy plus ipilimumab. CDR3 protein: CASSQGFEGTDTQYF. CDR3 bases: TGTGCCAGCTCACAGGGGTTTGAGGGCACAGATACGCAGTATTTT.